This T cell receptor beta chain came from a study of neurological immune-mediated disorders. Only a few counts were recorded for this clonotype. The cDNA was produced through 5'RACE with 10-nucleotide random UMIs. TCRdb re-derived calls from the 5' RACE reads in MiXCR, one entry per CDR3 protein. The sample holds around 50,000 distinct CDR3 sequences, 3% to 4% seen once. The source is a woman under 40 with multiple sclerosis. The sequenced sample consisted of PBMCs.

The CDR3 region is CASSLVALNTGELFF. DNA of the CDR3: TGCGCCAGCAGCTTGGTTGCGTTAAACACCGGGGAGCTGTTTTTT. The chain uses TRBV5-1 and TRBJ2-2; no clear D gene. The CDR3 runs to 15 residues. V dropped 0 bases and J dropped 2 bases, with 8 bases sitting between them. Germline V gene data show CDR1 as SGHRS and CDR2 as YFSETQ. Full variable domain (missing parts from reference TRBV5-1 and TRBJ2-2): KAGVTQTPRYLIKTRGQQVTLSCSPISGHRSVSWYQQTPGQGLQFLFEYFSETQRNKGNFPGRFSGRQFSNSRSEMNVSTLELGDSALYLCASSLVALNTGELFFGEGSRLTVL.